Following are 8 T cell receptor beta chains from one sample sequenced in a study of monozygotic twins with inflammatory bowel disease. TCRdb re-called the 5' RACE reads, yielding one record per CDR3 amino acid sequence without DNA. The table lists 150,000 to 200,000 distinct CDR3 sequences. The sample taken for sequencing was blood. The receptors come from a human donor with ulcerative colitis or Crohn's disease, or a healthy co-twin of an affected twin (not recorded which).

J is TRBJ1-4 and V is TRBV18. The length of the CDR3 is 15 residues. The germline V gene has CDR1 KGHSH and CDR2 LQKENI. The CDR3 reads CASSPAGLQGEKLFF. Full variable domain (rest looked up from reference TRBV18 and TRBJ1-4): NAGVMQNPRHLVRRRGQEARLRCSPMKGHSHVYWYRQLPEEGLKFMVYLQKENIIDESGMPKERFSAEFPKEGPSILRIQQVVRGDSAAYFCASSPAGLQGEKLFFGSGTQLSVL.

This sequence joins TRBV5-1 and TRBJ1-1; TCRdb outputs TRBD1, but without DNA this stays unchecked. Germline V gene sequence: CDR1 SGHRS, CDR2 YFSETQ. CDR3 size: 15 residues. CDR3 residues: CASSSVDRVPTEAFF.

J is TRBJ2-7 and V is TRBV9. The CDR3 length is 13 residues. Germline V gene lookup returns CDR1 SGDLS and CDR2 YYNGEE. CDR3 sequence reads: CASSVGLVREQYF.

CDR3 sequence reads: CSVGGVTSGPYEQYF. The chain uses TRBV29-1 and TRBJ2-7; the D call of TRBD2 rests on TCRdb alone, since no DNA is present to check it. Germline lookup yields CDR1 SQVTM and CDR2 ANQGSEA. The length of the CDR3 is 15 residues.

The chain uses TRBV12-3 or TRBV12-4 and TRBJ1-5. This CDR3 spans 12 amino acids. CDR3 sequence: CASSLISKPQHF.

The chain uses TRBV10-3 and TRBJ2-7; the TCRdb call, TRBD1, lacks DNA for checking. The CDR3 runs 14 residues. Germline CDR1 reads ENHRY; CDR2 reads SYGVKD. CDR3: CAISDRTGGYEQYF.

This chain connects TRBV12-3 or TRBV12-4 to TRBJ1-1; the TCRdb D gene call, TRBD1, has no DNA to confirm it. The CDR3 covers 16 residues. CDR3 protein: CASSLDIWGAGTEAFF.

Here the CDR3 reads CASSRWQGAYGYTF. The chain joins TRBV5-4 to TRBJ1-2; as DNA is missing, the TRBD1 call by TCRdb cannot be tested. This CDR3 is built from 14 residues. Germline lookup yields CDR1 SGHNT and CDR2 YYREEE (reference sequence).